This paragraph reports one TCR beta chain. This clonotype came up a few times. Its antigen remains undetermined. Base qualities are missing; no much larger clone stands one base away. The library was prepared using 5' RACE. The reads were generated on a NextSeq 500. The TCR library protocol attached unique molecular identifiers to individual cDNA molecules to correct for sequencing error and PCR bias. Both TCR alpha and beta chains were sequenced, and tight co-correlation was observed between alpha and beta sequence abundances in each sample. Per the original workflow: Decombinator V4 was used to annotate the V gene, J gene and CDR3 of the TCR sequences. TCRs were defined as expanded if a significant change between any two time points was detected under a Poisson model with p below 0.0001. TCR abundances were normalised to the total number of TCRs sequenced per sample and expressed as counts per million. TRAV1-2 paired with TRAJ12, TRAJ20 or TRAJ33 defined MAIT TCRs, while TRAV10 paired with TRAJ18 defined iNKT TCRs. VDJdb, accessed 1 November 2021, was searched for CMV, EBV and SARS-CoV-2 annotated TCRs, excluding TCRs annotated for multiple antigens. TCRdb reprocessed the public reads (quality trimming at Q25 with fastp, clone calling with MiXCR) and kept in-frame beta chains. Identical CDR3 protein sequences are pooled into one entry, listed with their most common genes and DNA. These V and J calls originate from TCRdb's pipeline instead of the authors' own analysis. This sample lists over 95,000 distinct CDR3 sequences; 16% were detected once. 1.3% of the sample belongs to the ten largest clones.

The junction shows trimming of 3 bases on V and 4 bases on J, and the gene matches do not reach 7 bases of it. For CDR1 and CDR2, the germline V gene (reference sequence) lists LNHNV and YYDKDF. The CDR3, from cysteine to phenylalanine, totals 15 residues. Solely the CDR3 DNA is kept, with 45 bases framed from the first base. The data are from a study of early T cells in non-severe SARS-CoV-2 infection (dated by TCRdb to 2020 to 2022). For the study in its entirety: Bulk RNA from unsorted whole blood was used for TCR sequencing, so alpha and beta chains could not be paired. General study outcomes and caveats: VDJdb matching was skewed toward anti-spike CD8 responses, so virus-specific expansions were likely underestimated and private and CD4 specificities were missed.

The study was a case-control design nested within a healthcare worker cohort in London, UK, with weekly nasopharyngeal swab PCR tests and blood sampling. Healthcare workers were enrolled in the week of the UK lockdown, from 23 to 31 March 2020, and were followed every week for up to roughly 15 weeks. Recombination connected TRBV15 to TRBJ2-7; TRBD1 matches 9 bases in the middle. The source material was whole blood. The receptor's source is an adult who was a healthcare worker with PCR-confirmed SARS-CoV-2 infection or an uninfected control (not recorded which). The DNA sequence is given as TGTGCCACCAGCAGGCGGACAGGGGTGATATACGAGCAGTACTTC. Its product reads: CATSRRTGVIYEQYF.